The present TCR beta chain was sequenced within a study of T-cell memory formation after mild COVID-19. At the level of the study: Most TCR clusters belonged to a single donor.

Overall study results and limits: Some clones that responded turned up in pre-infection memory, which suggests that cross-reactive memory joined in.

On this clonotype: The antigen remains undetermined.

Constant-segment primers and 5'RACE yielded cDNA libraries for TCR alpha and TCR beta, each carrying sample barcodes and UMIs. MiXCR, run by TCRdb on the 5' RACE reads, gives a single entry per CDR3 protein. The table records hundreds of thousands of distinct CDR3 sequences, approximately 25% of them present only once. The CDR3 length is 16 residues. Germline values: CDR1 LGHNA, CDR2 YNFKEQ. J lost 0 bases, V lost 1 base, and 6 bases had no gene match. This TCR was sampled from an adult woman who had mild COVID-19 (a few samples of this study predate the infection). Cell type and time point are not known. The V and J genes are TRBV4-2 and TRBJ2-7; 7 nucleotides match TRBD1. Sequencing input: PBMCs or a T cell subset sorted from them (not recorded which). The CDR3 reads CASSQVVRDSSYEQYF. The CDR3 coding sequence is TGTGCCAGCAGCCAAGTAGTCCGGGACAGCTCCTACGAGCAGTACTTC.